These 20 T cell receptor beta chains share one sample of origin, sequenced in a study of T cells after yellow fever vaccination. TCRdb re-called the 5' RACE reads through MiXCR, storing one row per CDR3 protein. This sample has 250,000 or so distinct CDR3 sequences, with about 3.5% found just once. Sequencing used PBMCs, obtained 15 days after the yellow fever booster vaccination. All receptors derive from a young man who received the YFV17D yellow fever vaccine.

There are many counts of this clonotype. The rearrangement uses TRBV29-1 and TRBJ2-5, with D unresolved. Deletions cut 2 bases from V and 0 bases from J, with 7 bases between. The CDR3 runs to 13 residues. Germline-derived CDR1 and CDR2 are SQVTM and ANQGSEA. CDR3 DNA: TGCAGCGTTGAATCGCAGAACCAAGAGACCCAGTACTTC. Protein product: CSVESQNQETQYF.

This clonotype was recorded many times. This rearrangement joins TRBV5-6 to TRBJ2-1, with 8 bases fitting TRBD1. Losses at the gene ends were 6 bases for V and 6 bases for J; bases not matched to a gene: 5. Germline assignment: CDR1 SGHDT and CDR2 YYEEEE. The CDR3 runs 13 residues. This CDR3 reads CASTVTGGNEQFF. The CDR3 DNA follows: TGTGCCAGCACCGTTACAGGGGGCAATGAGCAGTTCTTC.

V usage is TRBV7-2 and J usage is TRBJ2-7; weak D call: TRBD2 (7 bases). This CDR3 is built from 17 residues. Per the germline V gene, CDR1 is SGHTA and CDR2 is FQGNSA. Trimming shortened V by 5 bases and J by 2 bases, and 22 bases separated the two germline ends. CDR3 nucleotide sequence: TGTGCCAGCAGCCGCCCTGTGACCGTGGGGGGGCCCTACGAGCAGTACTTC. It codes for CASSRPVTVGGPYEQYF.

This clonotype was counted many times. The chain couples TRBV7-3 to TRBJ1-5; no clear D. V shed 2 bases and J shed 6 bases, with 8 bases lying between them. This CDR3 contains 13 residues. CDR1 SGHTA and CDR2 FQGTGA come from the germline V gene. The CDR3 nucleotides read TGTGCCAGCAGCTTAGATTTGGGTCAGCCCCAGCATTTT. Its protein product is CASSLDLGQPQHF.

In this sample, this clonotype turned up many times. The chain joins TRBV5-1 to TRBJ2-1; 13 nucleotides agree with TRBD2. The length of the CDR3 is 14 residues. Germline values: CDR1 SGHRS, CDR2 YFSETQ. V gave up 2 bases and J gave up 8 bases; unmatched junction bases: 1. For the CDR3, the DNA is TGCGCCAGCAGCTTAGGACTAGCGGGGGATGAGCAGTTCTTC. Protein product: CASSLGLAGDEQFF.

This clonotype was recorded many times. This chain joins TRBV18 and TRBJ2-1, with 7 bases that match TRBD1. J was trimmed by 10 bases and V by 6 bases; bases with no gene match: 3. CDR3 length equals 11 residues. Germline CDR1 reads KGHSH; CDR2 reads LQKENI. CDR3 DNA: TGTGCCAGCTCCCAGGGGGAAGAGCAGTTCTTC. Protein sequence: CASSQGEEQFF.

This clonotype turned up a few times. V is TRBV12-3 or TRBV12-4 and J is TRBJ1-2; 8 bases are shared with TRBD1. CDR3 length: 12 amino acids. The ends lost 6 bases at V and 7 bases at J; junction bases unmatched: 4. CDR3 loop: CASRSTGGGYTF. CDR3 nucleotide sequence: TGTGCCAGCAGATCTACAGGGGGTGGCTACACCTTC.

CDR3 DNA: TGCAGTGCTAGAGTATTCCGGGGGGCTAGCAATCAGCCCCAGCATTTT. Residues: CSARVFRGASNQPQHF. The chain joins TRBV20-1 to TRBJ1-5; maybe TRBD1 (6 bases). This CDR3 has 16 amino acids. Germline V lookup: CDR1 DFQATT, CDR2 SNEGSKA (reference sequence). V lost 1 base and J 0 bases, leaving 13 bases between the germline ends.

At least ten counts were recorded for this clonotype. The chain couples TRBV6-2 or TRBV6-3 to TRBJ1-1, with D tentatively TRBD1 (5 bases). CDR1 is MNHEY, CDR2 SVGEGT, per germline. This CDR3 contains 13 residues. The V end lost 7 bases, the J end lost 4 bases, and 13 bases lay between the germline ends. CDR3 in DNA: TGTGCCAGCAACACCAGGGTGGGCACTGAAGCTTTCTTT. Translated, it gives CASNTRVGTEAFF.

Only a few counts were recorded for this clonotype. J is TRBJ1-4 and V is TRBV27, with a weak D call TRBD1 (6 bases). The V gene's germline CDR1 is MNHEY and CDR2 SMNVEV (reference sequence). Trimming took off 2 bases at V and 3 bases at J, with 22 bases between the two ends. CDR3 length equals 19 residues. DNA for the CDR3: TGTGCCAGCAGTTTAATGGCCGGGGCAGGGGATATTGCTAATGAAAAACTGTTTTTT. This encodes CASSLMAGAGDIANEKLFF.

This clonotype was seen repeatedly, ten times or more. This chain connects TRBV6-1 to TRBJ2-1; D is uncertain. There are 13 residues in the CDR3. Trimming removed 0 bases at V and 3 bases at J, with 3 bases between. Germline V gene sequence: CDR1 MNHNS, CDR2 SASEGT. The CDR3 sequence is CASSEAGYNEQFF. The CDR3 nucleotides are TGTGCCAGCAGTGAAGCGGGCTACAATGAGCAGTTCTTC.

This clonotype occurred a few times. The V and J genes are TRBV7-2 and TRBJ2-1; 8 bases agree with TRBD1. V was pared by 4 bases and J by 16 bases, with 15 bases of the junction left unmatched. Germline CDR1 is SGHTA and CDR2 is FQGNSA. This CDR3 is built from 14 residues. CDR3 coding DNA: TGTGCCAGCAGCTCATCCGGACAGGGCAGAAACGTTTTCTTC. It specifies CASSSSGQGRNVFF.

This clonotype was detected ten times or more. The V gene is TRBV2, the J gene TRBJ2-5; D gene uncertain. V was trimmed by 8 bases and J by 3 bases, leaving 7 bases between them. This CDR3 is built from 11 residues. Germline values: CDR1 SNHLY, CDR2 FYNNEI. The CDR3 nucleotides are TGTGCCAGCGTTCGGAAAGAGACCCAGTACTTC. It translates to CASVRKETQYF.

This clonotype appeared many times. The CDR3, as DNA: TGTGCCAGCAGTCCCCTGACAGGCGGCCAAGAGACCCAGTACTTC. Encoded protein: CASSPLTGGQETQYF. The rearrangement joins TRBV12-3 or TRBV12-4 to TRBJ2-5; a possible D gene is TRBD1 (6 bases). This CDR3 is 15 amino acids long. V lost 5 bases and J lost 1, with 14 bases in between.

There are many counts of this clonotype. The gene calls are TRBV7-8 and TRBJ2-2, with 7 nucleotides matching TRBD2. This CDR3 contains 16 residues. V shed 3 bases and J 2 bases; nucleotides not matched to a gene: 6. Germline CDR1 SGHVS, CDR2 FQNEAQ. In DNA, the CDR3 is TGTGCCAGCAGCTTCCCCCGACTAGCTAACACCGGGGAGCTGTTTTTT. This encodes CASSFPRLANTGELFF.

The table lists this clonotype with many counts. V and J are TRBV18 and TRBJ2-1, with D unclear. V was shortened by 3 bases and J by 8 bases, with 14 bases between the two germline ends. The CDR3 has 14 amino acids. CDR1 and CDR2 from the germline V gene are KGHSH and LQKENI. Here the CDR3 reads CASSPGLLGHEQFF. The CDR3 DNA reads TGTGCCAGCTCACCGGGCCTACTCGGACATGAGCAGTTCTTC. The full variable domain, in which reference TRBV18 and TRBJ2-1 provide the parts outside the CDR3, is NAGVMQNPRHLVRRRGQEARLRCSPMKGHSHVYWYRQLPEEGLKFMVYLQKENIIDESGMPKERFSAEFPKEGPSILRIQQVVRGDSAAYFCASSPGLLGHEQFFGPGTRLTVL.

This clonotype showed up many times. As DNA, the CDR3 is TGTGCCAGCAGCCAAGACTTGACAGGGGGCGGCTACGAGCAGTACTTC. It is translated as CASSQDLTGGGYEQYF. The chain combines TRBV3-1 with TRBJ2-7; 10 bases fit TRBD1. The CDR3 extends over 16 amino acids. J lost 3 bases, V lost 0 bases, and 5 bases had no gene match. CDR1 LGHDT and CDR2 YNNKEL come from the germline V gene (reference sequence).

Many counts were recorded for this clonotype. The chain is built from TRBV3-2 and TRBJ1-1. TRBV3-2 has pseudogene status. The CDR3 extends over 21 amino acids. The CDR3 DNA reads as TGTGCCAGCAGCCTCCCAAAGGGCGGCGTAAGGGCCAAGTTGGGGAACACTGAAGCTTTCTTT. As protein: CASSLPKGGVRAKLGNTEAFF.

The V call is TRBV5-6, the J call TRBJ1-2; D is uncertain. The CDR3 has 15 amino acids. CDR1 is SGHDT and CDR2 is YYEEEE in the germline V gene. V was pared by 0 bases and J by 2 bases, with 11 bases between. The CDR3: CASSLVGQQNYGYTF. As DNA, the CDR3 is TGTGCCAGCAGCTTGGTCGGGCAGCAAAACTATGGCTACACCTTC.

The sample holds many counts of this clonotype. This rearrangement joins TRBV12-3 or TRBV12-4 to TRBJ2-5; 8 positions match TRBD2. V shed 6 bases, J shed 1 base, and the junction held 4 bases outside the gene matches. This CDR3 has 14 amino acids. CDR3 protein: CASRPGTSQETQYF. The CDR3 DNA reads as TGTGCCAGCAGACCGGGGACTAGCCAAGAGACCCAGTACTTC.